In this sample, the clone carrying this TCR beta chain turned up a few times. The TCRbeta library was prepared with unique molecular identifiers. TCRdb reprocessed the PCR reads with MiXCR, giving one entry per CDR3 protein. The sample yields 500,000 to 600,000 distinct CDR3 sequences, 32% seen once. The source of the sample is a study of T-cell reconstitution after alpha-beta-depleted transplantation in children. CDR1 and CDR2 from the germline V gene are SGHVS and FQNEAQ. The CDR3 totals 15 residues. Trimming took off 0 bases at V and 5 bases at J, with 14 bases between the two ends. The receptor's source is a human donor who donated a stem cell graft to a child with aplastic anemia. Sequencing was performed on PBMCs from the stem cell graft donor, taken from the stem cell graft. The chain couples TRBV7-8 to TRBJ2-7; D unresolved. CDR3 protein: CASSLARWPLHEQYF. DNA for the CDR3: TGTGCCAGCAGCTTAGCTCGTTGGCCCCTTCACGAGCAGTACTTC.